These 15 T cell receptor beta chains share one sample of origin, sequenced in a study of spatial heterogeneity in lung cancer (dated by TCRdb to between 2018 and 2020). Library preparation employed 5' RACE. For sequencing, a NextSeq 500 was employed. In-frame beta chains were kept once TCRdb had trimmed the public reads at Q25 with fastp and called clones with MiXCR. Entries that share a CDR3 protein sequence are merged under the most common genes and DNA. The sample has some 15,000 distinct CDR3 sequences on record, roughly 9.1% of them singletons. The top ten hold around 29% of the sample. The time point tag for this specimen amounts to: sample taken at primary tumor resection. Whole RNA extracted from tumor and nontumor lung tissue, or from cryopreserved PBMC samples, was used for TCR sequencing without cell sorting. The specimen was PBMCs, collected at surgery. These receptors were obtained from a male donor with early-stage non-small cell lung cancer.

This clonotype was counted ten times or more. J is TRBJ2-6 and V is TRBV5-1, with 7 bases lining up with TRBD2. In germline, CDR1 is SGHRS, CDR2 YFSETQ. The CDR3 runs to 19 residues. Unmatched junction bases numbered 16, after V lost 7 bases and J lost 0 bases. The CDR3 loop reads CASSTMSGTGGSGANVLTF. The CDR3 region has the DNA TGCGCCAGCTCTACTATGTCCGGGACGGGGGGCTCTGGGGCCAACGTCCTGACTTTC.

Concerning this clonotype itself: Just one base apart from a much larger clone, this may be a read error. The J gene is TRBJ1-1, the V gene TRBV28; D may be TRBD1 (5 bases). The germline gives CDR1 MDHEN, CDR2 SYDVKM. The germline V and J ends were trimmed by 3 bases and 7 bases, with 12 bases remaining between them. CDR3 length equals 13 residues. CDR3 sequence: CASSFSGTHEAFF. The CDR3 region has the DNA TGTGCCAGCAGTTTCTCGGGGACCCATGAAGCTTTCTTT.

This clonotype was detected a few times. The gene calls are TRBV10-3 and TRBJ2-7; TRBD2 aligns across 10 bases. This CDR3 contains 14 residues. Trimming took 8 bases from V and 3 from J; bases not matched to a gene: 7. The germline V gene encodes CDR1 ENHRY and CDR2 SYGVKD. The CDR3 spells CAIQREGENYEQYF. The DNA of the CDR3 is TGTGCCATCCAGCGGGAGGGCGAGAACTACGAGCAGTACTTC.

Relative to its sample, this clonotype is medium-sized. DNA of the CDR3: TGTGCCAGCAGCCGAAATACAGGGTTACCAGATACGCAGTATTTT. Encoded protein: CASSRNTGLPDTQYF. The rearrangement uses TRBV7-6 and TRBJ2-3, with a weak D call TRBD1 (6 bases). Germline V gives CDR1 SGHVS, CDR2 FNYEAQ. Trimming shortened V by 5 bases and J by 4 bases, and 16 bases separated the two germline ends. This CDR3 has 15 amino acids. The entire variable domain, with the rest obtained from reference TRBV7-6 and TRBJ2-3, is as follows: GAGVSQSPRYKVTKRGQDVALRCDPISGHVSLYWYRQALGQGPEFLTYFNYEAQQDKSGLPNDRFSAERPEGSISTLTIQRTEQRDSAMYRCASSRNTGLPDTQYFGPGTRLTVL.

The chain uses TRBV30 and TRBJ1-1; D is perhaps TRBD1 (6 bases). The CDR3 runs to 14 residues. V lost 7 bases and J 5 bases, leaving 20 bases between the germline ends. Looked up from germline, CDR1 is GTSNPN and CDR2 is SVGIG (reference sequence). For the CDR3, the DNA is TGTGCCTCCGGACGGGGGGGCGAGAGAACTGAAGCTTTCTTT. Translated: CASGRGGERTEAFF.

This clonotype was observed a handful of times. The genes are TRBV27 and TRBJ2-1; TRBD2 aligns across 8 bases. The CDR3 is 16 amino acids. Germline CDR1 and CDR2: MNHEY and SMNVEV (reference sequence). The V and J ends lost 4 bases and 0 bases, in that order; junction bases with no gene match: 5. Here the CDR3 DNA reads TGTGCCAGCAGTTCCTTAGCGGGGAGCTCCTACAATGAGCAGTTCTTC. It encodes CASSSLAGSSYNEQFF.

This clonotype was picked up many times. The genes are TRBV29-1 and TRBJ2-7; the D is unclear. With 4 bases removed from V and 6 bases from J, the gap between germline ends came to 10 bases. The CDR3 runs to 11 residues. CDR1 and CDR2 from the germline V gene are SQVTM and ANQGSEA. This CDR3 is CSVARSGEQYF. The CDR3 coding sequence is TGCAGCGTTGCACGGTCCGGCGAGCAGTACTTC.

This clonotype counts as medium-sized (0.01 to 0.1%). The chain combines TRBV20-1 with TRBJ1-5; D is perhaps TRBD1 (5 bases). Germline CDR1 DFQATT, CDR2 SNEGSKA (reference sequence). The CDR3 length is 13 residues. V was shortened by 2 bases and J by 13 bases, with 18 bases between the two germline ends. CDR3 nucleotide sequence: TGCAGTGCTAGATTTCAGGGATTTCCAATTCAGCATTTT. Its protein is CSARFQGFPIQHF.

This clonotype was found many times. The rearrangement uses TRBV18 and TRBJ1-5; D perhaps matches TRBD1 (6 bases). Germline V gene sequence: CDR1 KGHSH, CDR2 LQKENI. The CDR3 consists of 14 residues. V was pared by 0 bases and J by 10 bases, with 13 bases between. CDR3 loop: CASSPPDSAQPQHF. Written as DNA, the CDR3 is TGTGCCAGCTCACCACCGGACAGTGCACAACCCCAGCATTTT. Based on the CDR3 plus reference TRBV18 and TRBJ1-5, the full variable domain is NAGVMQNPRHLVRRRGQEARLRCSPMKGHSHVYWYRQLPEEGLKFMVYLQKENIIDESGMPKERFSAEFPKEGPSILRIQQVVRGDSAAYFCASSPPDSAQPQHFGDGTRLSIL.

This clonotype was seen at least ten times. The rearrangement uses TRBV7-2 and TRBJ2-5; 8 bases fit TRBD2. The CDR3 has 14 amino acids. Trimming took 5 bases from V and 4 from J; bases not matched to a gene: 6. Germline assignment: CDR1 SGHTA and CDR2 FQGNSA. CDR3 in amino acids: CASSPGRGRETQYF. The CDR3 bases are TGTGCCAGCAGCCCCGGGAGGGGTCGAGAGACCCAGTACTTC.

This clonotype occurred many times. The chain links TRBV6-2 or TRBV6-3 to TRBJ1-4, with D tentatively TRBD1 (5 bases). CDR3 size: 13 residues. V lost 6 bases and J lost 10, with 15 bases in between. Germline V gives CDR1 MNHEY, CDR2 SVGEGT. For the CDR3, the DNA is TGTGCCAGCAGACCCGGGACCATTGGAAAACTGTTTTTT. This translates into CASRPGTIGKLFF.

There are many counts of this clonotype. The chain joins TRBV7-2 to TRBJ2-1; TRBD2 matches 14 bases. CDR1 and CDR2 (germline): SGHTA, FQGNSA. This CDR3 has 16 residues. The V gene end was trimmed by 5 bases and the J gene end by 9 bases; junction bases not matched to a gene: 9. The CDR3 DNA reads TGTGCCAGCAGCCGAGAGGGGACTAGCGGGAGCTTTGAGCAGTTCTTC. It codes for CASSREGTSGSFEQFF.

The chain employs TRBV7-2 and TRBJ2-3, with 13 bases identical to TRBD2. The germline gives CDR1 SGHTA, CDR2 FQGNSA. Trimming removed 5 bases from V and 2 bases from J; junction bases left unmatched: 10. This CDR3 is built from 18 residues. The DNA of the CDR3 is TGTGCCAGCAGCCCCAACAGACTAGCGGGGGGAAACACAGATACGCAGTATTTT. It specifies CASSPNRLAGGNTDTQYF.

This clonotype was counted at least ten times. The DNA of the CDR3 is TGTGCCAGCAGTGAAGCGGCGGGTAGTAGCTCCTACAATGAGCAGTTCTTC. It is translated as CASSEAAGSSSYNEQFF. The rearrangement uses TRBV6-1 and TRBJ2-1; possibly TRBD2 for D (5 bases). V was trimmed by 0 bases and J by 0 bases, leaving 12 bases between them. CDR3 length: 17 residues. Germline-derived CDR1 and CDR2 are MNHNS and SASEGT.

This clonotype was counted at least ten times. The V gene is TRBV19, the J gene TRBJ2-3; D possibly corresponds to TRBD1 (5 bases). There are 13 residues in the CDR3. V was pared by 6 bases and J by 4 bases, with 11 bases between. Germline V gives CDR1 LNHDA, CDR2 SQIVND (reference sequence). The CDR3 DNA sequence: TGTGCCAGTAGAAGCCCCAGGGCAGATACGCAGTATTTT. This encodes CASRSPRADTQYF.